Presented here are 24 T cell receptor beta chains from one specimen sequenced in a study of shared clonotypes between healthy human individuals. TCRdb's copy holds only in-frame clones and misses some; the assay was immunoSEQ multiplex PCR. The table includes about a million clones, 60% to 85% detected once. The sequenced sample consisted of memory CD4+ T cells from PBMCs. This sample's subset: CD45RA-negative fraction. These receptors were taken from a man younger than 35 in good health. Some clones in this sample may be carry-over from other donors' samples.

J is TRBJ2-2 and V is TRBV6-4; D is ambiguous. V was clipped by 6 bases and J by 7 bases, with 15 bases between them. Germline V gene sequence: CDR1 MRHNA, CDR2 SNTAGT. This CDR3 has 14 residues. CDR3 protein: CASRSGPFSGELFF. CDR3 DNA: TGTGCCAGCAGATCCGGCCCCTTTAGCGGGGAGCTGTTTTTT.

The sample holds a few counts of this clone. The V gene is TRBV9, the J gene TRBJ1-2; D is unresolved. V gave up 0 bases and J gave up 7 bases, with 10 bases separating them. The CDR3 is made up of 13 amino acids. CDR1 and CDR2 from the germline V gene are SGDLS and YYNGEE. The CDR3 coding sequence is TGTGCCAGCAGCGTAGGACTGGCGGGTGGCTACACCTTC. Translation gives CASSVGLAGGYTF.

This sequence joins TRBV9 and TRBJ2-5, with D perhaps matching TRBD1 or TRBD2 (6 bases each). V lost 0 bases and J lost 4, with 16 bases in between. This CDR3 is 16 amino acids long. Per germline, CDR1 SGDLS and CDR2 YYNGEE. In DNA, the CDR3 is TGTGCCAGCAGCGTAGGGACCCGAGGGGGAGGAGAGACCCAGTACTTC. Amino acids: CASSVGTRGGGETQYF.

The chain is built from TRBV7-9 and TRBJ1-1; no clear D. This CDR3 is 13 amino acids long. The V end lost 1 base, the J end lost 1 base, and 4 bases lay between the germline ends. The germline V gene encodes CDR1 SEHNR and CDR2 FQNEAQ (reference sequence). DNA for the CDR3: TGTGCCAGCAGCTTAGACTCGAACACTGAAGCTTTCTTT. Its translation: CASSLDSNTEAFF. The whole variable domain, filled in from reference TRBV7-9 and TRBJ1-1, reads DTGVSQNPRHKITKRGQNVTFRCDPISEHNRLYWYRQTLGQGPEFLTYFQNEAQLEKSRLLSDRFSAERPKGSFSTLEIQRTEQGDSAMYLCASSLDSNTEAFFGQGTRLTVV.

The J gene is TRBJ1-1, the V gene TRBV28; D uncertain. The CDR3 runs to 18 residues. The V end lost 4 bases, the J end lost 1 base, and 22 bases lay between the germline ends. Germline V CDR1 and CDR2: MDHEN, SYDVKM. The chain's CDR3 is CASSSFGPWAAKNTEAFF. CDR3 DNA sequence: TGTGCCAGCAGTTCGTTCGGTCCTTGGGCAGCCAAGAACACTGAAGCTTTCTTT.

J is TRBJ2-7 and V is TRBV7-9, with D possibly being TRBD1 (6 bases). V was cut by 6 bases and J by 5 bases, with 20 bases left in between. The V gene's germline CDR1 is SEHNR and CDR2 FQNEAQ (reference sequence). The CDR3 sequence is 15 residues long. The DNA for the CDR3 is TGTGCCAGCAGTCGCCTGGGGGCCCTCGCCGACGAGCAGTACTTC. Translated, it gives CASSRLGALADEQYF.

The CDR3 DNA reads as TGTGCCAGCAGCCCCGGACAGGTTTTTGGAGATACGCAGTATTTT. Protein sequence: CASSPGQVFGDTQYF. The chain carries TRBV28 and TRBJ2-3; 7 bases are a match to TRBD1. The CDR3 totals 15 residues. Germline V gene sequence: CDR1 MDHEN, CDR2 SYDVKM. Trimming took 6 bases from V and 5 from J; bases not matched to a gene: 11.

This sequence joins TRBV7-9 and TRBJ2-7; no definite D call. With 1 base removed from V and 0 bases from J, the gap between germline ends came to 7 bases. This CDR3 comprises 14 residues. Germline V gives CDR1 SEHNR, CDR2 FQNEAQ (reference sequence). The CDR3 is CASSLVGNSYEQYF. In DNA form, the CDR3 reads TGTGCCAGCAGCTTAGTCGGCAACTCCTACGAGCAGTACTTC.

This chain links TRBV29-1 with TRBJ2-7, with a tentative D call TRBD1 (6 bases). The length of the CDR3 is 11 residues. Trimming left V 5 bases short and J 6 bases short, with 11 bases between. Germline V gene lookup returns CDR1 SQVTM and CDR2 ANQGSEA. CDR3 DNA sequence: TGCAGCGTTAACAGGGCTGGCGAGCAGTACTTC. This gives the protein CSVNRAGEQYF.

J is TRBJ1-3 and V is TRBV6-5; unclear D gene. V gave up 5 bases and J gave up 4 bases, with 15 bases separating them. The CDR3 consists of 15 residues. CDR1 and CDR2 (germline): MNHEY, SVGAGI. CDR3 coding DNA: TGTGCCAGCAGTGCCGGACCGTACGGGGGAAACACCATATATTTT. Protein: CASSAGPYGGNTIYF.

This clone was seen a handful of times. The chain employs TRBV10-2 and TRBJ1-5; D perhaps matches TRBD1 (6 bases). This CDR3 is 14 amino acids long. Germline CDR1 and CDR2: WSHSY and SAAADI. V gave up 8 bases and J gave up 0 bases, with 11 bases separating them. The CDR3 DNA follows: TGCGCCAGCCAGGGGCGGAGTAGCAATCAGCCCCAGCATTTT. Amino acid sequence: CASQGRSSNQPQHF.

J is TRBJ2-7 and V is TRBV20-1; D is unresolved. This CDR3 has 11 amino acids. Looked up from germline, CDR1 is DFQATT and CDR2 is SNEGSKA (reference sequence). Trimming cost V 4 bases and J 7 bases, with 11 bases left between them. CDR3 amino acids: CSATGPWEQYF. The CDR3 DNA is TGCAGTGCTACGGGCCCCTGGGAGCAGTACTTC.

The J gene is TRBJ2-7, the V gene TRBV19; D is perhaps TRBD1 (6 bases). Trimming cost V 3 bases and J 4 bases, with 19 bases left between them. The germline V gene encodes CDR1 LNHDA and CDR2 SQIVND (reference sequence). This CDR3 region has 16 residues. This CDR3 is CASSMIAGIQGYEQYF. The CDR3 DNA is TGTGCCAGTAGTATGATAGCAGGCATCCAGGGGTACGAGCAGTACTTC.

The chain is built from TRBV6-5 and TRBJ1-2; tentatively, D is TRBD1 (5 bases). V was cut by 6 bases and J by 0 bases, with 14 bases left in between. CDR1 and CDR2 from the germline V gene are MNHEY and SVGAGI. The CDR3 is 15 amino acids. The CDR3 is CASRQLPTANYGYTF. The DNA of the CDR3 is TGTGCCAGCAGACAACTACCGACAGCTAACTATGGCTACACCTTC.

The chain has TRBV6-1 and TRBJ2-7, with D perhaps matching TRBD2 (5 bases). CDR1 and CDR2 from the germline V gene are MNHNS and SASEGT. The V and J ends lost 5 bases and 1 base respectively, with 15 bases between them. The CDR3 extends over 15 amino acids. The CDR3 bases are TGTGCCAGCAGTTCTCACCTCGAGGGATCCTACGAGCAGTACTTC. Translating it yields CASSSHLEGSYEQYF.

Concerning this clone: The sample contains more than one DNA sequence encoding this CDR3. The chain is built from TRBV18 and TRBJ2-7, with 11 bases fitting TRBD1. V lost 3 bases and J lost 5; bases outside the gene matches: 3. Germline V CDR1 and CDR2: KGHSH, LQKENI. CDR3 length: 14 residues. CDR3 protein: CASSPRTGGDEQYF. The DNA of the CDR3 is TGTGCCAGCTCACCTCGGACAGGGGGCGACGAGCAGTACTTC.

The table lists this clone with a count of one. The chain carries TRBV6-5 and TRBJ2-1, with 9 bases lining up with TRBD1. Trimming removed 6 bases from V and 6 bases from J; junction bases left unmatched: 6. Germline V CDR1 and CDR2: MNHEY, SVGAGI. The CDR3 consists of 14 residues. The CDR3 DNA sequence: TGTGCCAGCAGCACGAGGACAGGGGTCAATGAGCAGTTCTTC. It yields the protein CASSTRTGVNEQFF.

This chain joins TRBV11-2 and TRBJ2-3; 13 nucleotides agree with TRBD2. The CDR3 has 17 amino acids. The V gene end was trimmed by 2 bases and the J gene end by 8 bases; junction bases not matched to a gene: 10. Germline CDR1 SGHAT, CDR2 FQNNGV. The CDR3 bases are TGTGCCAGCAGCTTAACCCCAGGACTAGCGGGAGATCGTACGCAGTATTTT. It codes for CASSLTPGLAGDRTQYF. Looking up the rest from reference TRBV11-2 and TRBJ2-3 gives the full variable domain: EAGVAQSPRYKIIEKRQSVAFWCNPISGHATLYWYQQILGQGPKLLIQFQNNGVVDDSQLPKDRFSAERLKGVDSTLKIQPAKLEDSAVYLCASSLTPGLAGDRTQYFGPGTRLTVL.

The table lists this clone with a few counts. This chain uses TRBV6-1 with TRBJ2-5, with D possibly being TRBD1 (5 bases). Trimming shortened V by 2 bases and J by 0 bases, and 22 bases separated the two germline ends. The CDR3 runs to 19 residues. CDR1 is MNHNS and CDR2 is SASEGT in the germline V gene. The CDR3 loop is CASSEYSGLTIGDQETQYF. In DNA, the CDR3 is TGTGCCAGCAGTGAATATTCAGGGCTTACGATAGGGGACCAAGAGACCCAGTACTTC.

This clone was recorded at least ten times. The chain links TRBV27 to TRBJ2-7; D is possibly TRBD2 (5 bases). V was cut by 1 base and J by 4 bases, with 23 bases left in between. CDR3 length: 18 residues. Germline loops: CDR1 MNHEY, CDR2 SMNVEV (reference sequence). The CDR3 spells CASSLYGAVSTVGYEQYF. DNA for the CDR3: TGTGCCAGCAGTTTATATGGAGCGGTTTCCACGGTGGGTTACGAGCAGTACTTC.

V usage is TRBV29-1 and J usage is TRBJ2-3; 7 bases align to TRBD2. Per germline, CDR1 SQVTM and CDR2 ANQGSEA. V shed 7 bases, J shed 0 bases, and the junction held 7 bases outside the gene matches. This CDR3 region has 14 residues. The CDR3 bases are TGCAGCGCGAGGCGGGGGTCTAGCACAGATACGCAGTATTTT. It codes for CSARRGSSTDTQYF.

The rearrangement uses TRBV7-7 and TRBJ2-7; TRBD1 matches 8 bases. This CDR3 is built from 17 residues. V dropped 5 bases and J dropped 5; count of bases not matched to a gene: 17. Germline-derived CDR1 and CDR2 are SSHAT and FNYEAQ (reference sequence). The CDR3 nucleotides are TGTGCCAGCAGCGCACGACAGGGGCTACCCTTTGTTGACGAGCAGTACTTC. Translating it yields CASSARQGLPFVDEQYF.

The sample holds a few counts of this clone. This sequence joins TRBV7-9 and TRBJ1-3; D is uncertain. Between the trimmed V and J ends, which lost 1 base and 9 bases, there was a span of 13 bases. The CDR3 loop spans 14 amino acids. The V gene's germline CDR1 is SEHNR and CDR2 FQNEAQ (reference sequence). The CDR3 nucleotides are TGTGCCAGCAGCTTAGATGGGGTTACGGCCACCATATATTTT. It codes for CASSLDGVTATIYF.

J is TRBJ2-3 and V is TRBV5-1; 9 bases line up with TRBD2. After removal of 0 bases from V and 4 bases from J, the junction contained 6 bases not matched to a gene. Germline CDR1 and CDR2: SGHRS and YFSETQ. CDR3 length equals 16 residues. The CDR3 sequence: CASSLVDGGGADTQYF. The CDR3 DNA reads as TGCGCCAGCAGCTTGGTTGACGGCGGGGGGGCAGATACGCAGTATTTT.